A single sample gave rise to the 29 T cell receptor beta chains below, sequenced in a study of PD-1 blockade in classical Hodgkin lymphoma. Only in-frame clones appear in the TCRdb table, and some are missing; sequencing was by immunoSEQ multiplex PCR. This sample has tens of thousands of clones, with over 70% found just once. Specified time point: cycle 4 day 1 (C4D1), after six to seven weeks of nivolumab. No patient escaped relapse after autologous stem cell transplantation, and brentuximab vedotin exposure varied. Source: peripheral blood mononuclear cells (PBMCs), taken before the fourth cycle of nivolumab. Receptors originate from a human donor with classical Hodgkin lymphoma.

This rearrangement joins TRBV6-5 to TRBJ2-7; D may be TRBD1 (7 bases). The germline gives CDR1 MNHEY, CDR2 SVGAGI. The CDR3 runs 14 residues. Between the trimmed V and J ends, which lost 8 bases and 7 bases, there was a span of 21 bases. This chain's CDR3 is CASGTATGRREQYF. CDR3 bases: TGTGCCAGCGGGACTGCGACAGGGCGGAGAGAGCAGTACTTC.

The count of this clone is one. This chain links TRBV19 with TRBJ1-2; D not resolved. CDR3 length: 12 amino acids. Germline V lookup: CDR1 LNHDA, CDR2 SQIVND (reference sequence). The V end lost 4 bases, the J end lost 4 bases, and 7 bases lay between the germline ends. CDR3 sequence reads: CASSRGTYGYTF. In DNA, the CDR3 is TGTGCCAGTAGTAGAGGAACCTATGGCTACACCTTC.

The sample holds a few counts of this clone. The chain combines TRBV29-1 with TRBJ1-2, with a weak D call TRBD1 (6 bases). Germline loops: CDR1 SQVTM, CDR2 ANQGSEA. The CDR3 covers 12 residues. The V end lost 4 bases, the J end lost 2 bases, and 8 bases lay between the germline ends. CDR3 sequence reads: CSVVTGNYGYTF. CDR3 bases: TGCAGCGTTGTAACAGGGAACTATGGCTACACCTTC.

This chain joins TRBV6-5 and TRBJ2-3; D is ambiguous. Trimming removed 6 bases at V and 1 base at J, with 8 bases between. Germline CDR1 MNHEY, CDR2 SVGAGI. The CDR3 is made up of 13 amino acids. The CDR3 DNA is TGTGCCAGCAGCCCTATAGGCACAGATACGCAGTATTTT. It translates to CASSPIGTDTQYF.

The chain joins TRBV19 to TRBJ2-1; no reliable D call. Per germline, CDR1 LNHDA and CDR2 SQIVND (reference sequence). The ends were cut back, 7 bases at V and 8 bases at J, with 9 bases in the middle. The CDR3 sequence is 11 residues long. The CDR3 DNA reads as TGTGCCAGTACCATCCAGGATGAGCAGTTCTTC. Translating it yields CASTIQDEQFF.

The rearrangement uses TRBV9 and TRBJ2-1, with 8 bases lining up with TRBD1. From germline, CDR1 is SGDLS and CDR2 YYNGEE. The junction had 14 bases not matched to a gene; V was cut back by 3 bases and J by 3 bases. The CDR3 runs 18 residues. CDR3 DNA sequence: TGTGCCAGCAGCGCACCCCAGTACGGGACAGGAGACTACAATGAGCAGTTCTTC. Translated: CASSAPQYGTGDYNEQFF.

The J gene is TRBJ1-2, the V gene TRBV6-5, with 7 bases lining up with TRBD1. V was clipped by 5 bases and J by 0 bases; unmatched bases: 3. This CDR3 contains 14 residues. Germline V gene lookup returns CDR1 MNHEY and CDR2 SVGAGI. The CDR3 here is CASSRGTANYGYTF. The CDR3 bases are TGTGCCAGCAGTCGTGGGACAGCTAACTATGGCTACACCTTC.

The chain combines TRBV6-1 with TRBJ2-1, with 9 bases fitting TRBD2. The germline gives CDR1 MNHNS, CDR2 SASEGT. The CDR3 has 14 amino acids. The trim removed 5 bases at V and 7 bases at J, leaving 6 bases unmatched. CDR3 coding DNA: TGTGCCAGCAGTAGCGGGGGGCCTTCGAATGAGCAGTTCTTC. Amino acid sequence: CASSSGGPSNEQFF.

CDR3 in amino acids: CASSVGPSRAYQETQYF. The CDR3 DNA reads TGTGCCAGCAGCGTAGGGCCCTCTCGCGCGTACCAAGAGACCCAGTACTTC. The chain combines TRBV9 with TRBJ2-5; no definite D call. CDR3 length: 17 amino acids. In germline, CDR1 is SGDLS, CDR2 YYNGEE. The V gene lost 0 bases and the J gene lost 0 bases, with 15 bases spanning the gap.

The rearrangement joins TRBV28 to TRBJ1-4; 9 nucleotides match TRBD1. J lost 4 bases, V lost 8 bases, and 11 bases had no gene match. The CDR3 runs to 16 residues. The V gene's germline CDR1 is MDHEN and CDR2 SYDVKM. CDR3 residues: CASEGTGRVGNEKLFF. CDR3 coding DNA: TGTGCCAGCGAAGGGACAGGGCGCGTCGGTAATGAAAAACTGTTTTTT.

The CDR3 nucleotides read TGTGCCAGCAGCTTACGCCGGGGAAACACTGAAGCTTTCTTT. Protein: CASSLRRGNTEAFF. The chain combines TRBV7-2 with TRBJ1-1; D call uncertain. Germline CDR1 SGHTA, CDR2 FQGNSA. This CDR3 region has 14 residues. Trimming cost V 2 bases and J 2 bases, with 9 bases left between them. Looking up the rest from reference TRBV7-2 and TRBJ1-1 gives the full variable domain: GAGVSQSPSNKVTEKGKDVELRCDPISGHTALYWYRQSLGQGLEFLIYFQGNSAPDKSGLPSDRFSAERTGGSVSTLTIQRTQQEDSAVYLCASSLRRGNTEAFFGQGTRLTVV.

This clone was observed a single time. The chain is built from TRBV11-3 and TRBJ2-1; 9 nucleotides line up with TRBD1. V lost 5 bases to trimming and J lost 7 bases; unmatched junction nucleotides: 15. The CDR3 is made up of 17 amino acids. Germline V gene lookup returns CDR1 SGHNT and CDR2 YENEEA. CDR3 protein: CASSPGGTGGRENEQFF. Here the CDR3 DNA reads TGTGCCAGCAGCCCCGGCGGTACAGGGGGCCGGGAGAATGAGCAGTTCTTC.

This clone has only a few counts. The chain has TRBV6-5 and TRBJ1-4, with D possibly matching TRBD1 (5 bases). CDR1 and CDR2 from the germline V gene are MNHEY and SVGAGI. V lost 2 bases and J lost 0, with 10 bases in between. CDR3 length equals 16 residues. The CDR3 DNA is TGTGCCAGCAGTTACGTCGCGGGGGCAACTAATGAAAAACTGTTTTTT. Amino acid sequence: CASSYVAGATNEKLFF.

This rearrangement joins TRBV7-3 to TRBJ2-7; D possibly corresponds to TRBD1 (7 bases). There are 12 residues in the CDR3. V was cut by 8 bases and J by 9 bases, with 17 bases left in between. Germline V gene data show CDR1 as SGHTA and CDR2 as FQGTGA. Here the CDR3 reads CASGGGTVRQYF. DNA of the CDR3: TGTGCCAGCGGAGGCGGGACAGTGCGGCAGTACTTC.

The gene calls are TRBV4-1 and TRBJ1-1; D might be TRBD1 (5 bases). The CDR3 runs 16 residues. Per germline, CDR1 MGHRA and CDR2 YSYEKL. Trimming pared 4 bases from V and 1 base from J, leaving 16 bases between. Here the CDR3 DNA reads TGCGCCAGCAGCCCGGGGGGGGGTGTGGCGAACACTGAAGCTTTCTTT. The encoded protein is CASSPGGGVANTEAFF.

In this sample, this clone turned up a few times. The chain links TRBV9 to TRBJ1-3; no reliable D call. V gave up 0 bases and J gave up 9 bases, with 16 bases separating them. The CDR3 runs 15 residues. Germline assignment: CDR1 SGDLS and CDR2 YYNGEE. CDR3 sequence (DNA): TGTGCCAGCAGCGTAGGTACAGATGCAAGTGTCACCATATATTTT. Translation gives CASSVGTDASVTIYF.

J is TRBJ1-4 and V is TRBV5-4; 12 positions match TRBD1. The V and J ends lost 4 bases and 2 bases, in that order; junction bases with no gene match: 3. CDR3 size: 16 residues. The V gene's germline CDR1 is SGHNT and CDR2 YYREEE (reference sequence). The CDR3 reads CASSPGQGATNEKLFF. In DNA form, the CDR3 reads TGTGCCAGCAGCCCGGGACAGGGGGCGACTAATGAAAAACTGTTTTTT.

The chain uses TRBV11-3 and TRBJ2-7, with 7 bases that match TRBD2. The CDR3 is 14 amino acids. The germline V gene has CDR1 SGHNT and CDR2 YENEEA. V dropped 5 bases and J dropped 2; count of bases not matched to a gene: 6. CDR3 in DNA: TGTGCCAGCAGCCCGCGGGGGAGAGCCTACGAGCAGTACTTC. It translates to CASSPRGRAYEQYF.

J is TRBJ2-7 and V is TRBV5-4; TRBD2 matches at 15 bases. CDR3 size: 16 residues. The V gene's germline CDR1 is SGHNT and CDR2 YYREEE (reference sequence). Losses at the gene ends were 4 bases for V and 3 bases for J; bases not matched to a gene: 5. The CDR3 region is CASSPGTSGGFYEQYF. The CDR3 nucleotides read TGTGCCAGCAGCCCGGGGACTAGCGGGGGGTTCTACGAGCAGTACTTC.

The chain couples TRBV5-1 to TRBJ2-7; 9 positions agree with TRBD2. The CDR3 extends over 14 amino acids. Germline assignment: CDR1 SGHRS and CDR2 YFSETQ. V lost 5 bases, J lost 5 bases, and 8 bases stayed unmatched. In nucleotides, the CDR3 is TGCGCCAGCAGATTGTCGGGACTAGCAGACGAGCAGTACTTC. Protein sequence: CASRLSGLADEQYF.

J is TRBJ2-6 and V is TRBV28, with D possibly matching TRBD1 (5 bases). There are 14 residues in the CDR3. In germline, CDR1 is MDHEN, CDR2 SYDVKM. Trimming pared 8 bases from V and 0 bases from J, leaving 8 bases between. CDR3 sequence: CASQGYSGANVLTF. The CDR3 DNA follows: TGTGCCAGCCAGGGTTACTCTGGGGCCAACGTCCTGACTTTC.

V gene TRBV7-3 combines with J gene TRBJ2-2; 12 bases agree with TRBD2. The CDR3 contains 16 residues. Germline V gene lookup returns CDR1 SGHTA and CDR2 FQGTGA. V dropped 6 bases and J dropped 3; count of bases not matched to a gene: 5. CDR3 in amino acids: CASRSLAGGDTGELFF. The CDR3 DNA reads TGTGCCAGCAGGTCTCTAGCGGGAGGGGACACCGGGGAGCTGTTTTTT.

V usage is TRBV5-4 and J usage is TRBJ1-2, with D possibly being TRBD1 (6 bases). V lost 5 bases and J lost 4, with 21 bases in between. This CDR3 region has 16 residues. Germline V gives CDR1 SGHNT, CDR2 YYREEE (reference sequence). CDR3 sequence: CASSFPSLGGSYGYTF. CDR3 DNA sequence: TGTGCCAGCAGTTTCCCTTCCCTGGGGGGCAGCTATGGCTACACCTTC. Drawing the rest from reference TRBV5-4 and TRBJ1-2, the complete variable domain is ETGVTQSPTHLIKTRGQQVTLRCSSQSGHNTVSWYQQALGQGPQFIFQYYREEENGRGNFPPRFSGLQFPNYSSELNVNALELDDSALYLCASSFPSLGGSYGYTFGSGTRLTVV.

The rearrangement joins TRBV9 to TRBJ2-3; the D is unclear. The CDR3 is 12 amino acids. Germline-derived CDR1 and CDR2 are SGDLS and YYNGEE. Between the trimmed V and J ends, which lost 6 bases and 1 base, there was a span of 6 bases. The CDR3 is CASTPGTDTQYF. The CDR3 coding sequence is TGTGCCAGCACCCCCGGCACAGATACGCAGTATTTT.

This chain links TRBV28 with TRBJ1-2, with D perhaps TRBD1 (5 bases). This CDR3 has 13 amino acids. The V end lost 5 bases, the J end lost 8 bases, and 15 bases lay between the germline ends. Germline loops: CDR1 MDHEN, CDR2 SYDVKM. The CDR3 DNA sequence: TGTGCCAGCAGTAGGGGAGCCCCCGCGGGCTACACCTTC. Translating gives CASSRGAPAGYTF.

The genes are TRBV6-1 and TRBJ2-2, with D unclear. Germline V gene lookup returns CDR1 MNHNS and CDR2 SASEGT. The germline V and J ends were trimmed by 2 bases and 7 bases, with 8 bases remaining between them. The CDR3 covers 13 residues. The CDR3 protein is CASSERWDGELFF. In nucleotides, the CDR3 is TGTGCCAGCAGTGAACGGTGGGACGGGGAGCTGTTTTTT.

The chain carries TRBV4-3 and TRBJ2-3; 8 nucleotides line up with TRBD2. The CDR3 is 17 amino acids. Germline loops: CDR1 LGHNA, CDR2 YSLEER. The V and J ends lost 4 bases and 2 bases, in that order; junction bases with no gene match: 11. For the CDR3, the DNA is TGCGCCAGCAGCCGCCTCGGGGGGCGGGGGGACACAGATACGCAGTATTTT. Translating it yields CASSRLGGRGDTDTQYF.

The chain combines TRBV11-3 with TRBJ2-1; 12 bases fit TRBD2. Trimming at V came to 7 bases and at J to 7 bases, leaving 14 bases not matched to a gene. Germline V CDR1 and CDR2: SGHNT, YENEEA. The CDR3 contains 17 residues. The CDR3 region has the DNA TGTGCCAGCACCCAGGGGGCGACTAGCGGGAGCAGAAATGAGCAGTTCTTC. It encodes CASTQGATSGSRNEQFF.

This sequence joins TRBV10-3 and TRBJ2-7, with unresolved D. The CDR3 has 13 residues. From germline, CDR1 is ENHRY and CDR2 SYGVKD. The CDR3 region is CAAGAGETYEQYF. CDR3 bases: TGTGCAGCCGGAGCAGGCGAAACCTACGAGCAGTACTTC.